This T cell receptor (beta chain) was captured in a study of blood T cell repertoires in COVID-19. This clone came up once. Per the authors' pipeline: Estimated nucleated cell counts came from reference gene primer amplification. Clones were sequenced by immunoSEQ multiplex PCR, and TCRdb holds only the in-frame ones, with some missing. That table gives V, J and clone size, and the DNA gave D and trimming. Of 110,000 to 150,000 clones detected, 79% appear once; the ten largest clones hold 8.6%. V lost 4 bases, J lost 2 bases, and 6 bases stayed unmatched. From germline, CDR1 is LNHDA and CDR2 SQIVND (reference sequence). The CDR3 spans 16 residues.

The sequence derives from a man in his fifties with active or convalescent COVID-19. The sample consisted of peripheral blood. The chain joins TRBV19 to TRBJ1-3; 9 bases are a match to TRBD1. The CDR3 reads CASSNRGRRPGNTIYF. DNA of the CDR3: TGTGCCAGTAGTAACAGGGGGCGCCGTCCTGGAAACACCATATATTTT.